This T cell receptor beta chain comes out of a study of siplizumab effects on memory and regulatory T cells. In the case of this clone: Its specificity is unknown.

Assay: immunoSEQ multiplex PCR; the TCRdb copy retains only in-frame clones and omits some. The sample contains over 100,000 clones, around 90% of which appear only once. This CDR3 has 12 amino acids. Trimming pared 4 bases from V and 8 bases from J, leaving 11 bases between. From germline, CDR1 is SGHRS and CDR2 YFSETQ. The study, taken as a whole, reports: Siplizumab caused a significant drop in alloreactive sequences traceable to unstimulated CD4+ memory cells. Roughly 80-95% of proliferating CD4+ or CD8+ clones defied assignment to a naive or memory phenotype. For siplizumab cultures, the suppressive function of their proliferating Tregs was not confirmed.

Sequences were obtained from Tregs sorted from blood. The clonotype originates from a human donor in good health. The rearrangement joins TRBV5-1 to TRBJ2-3; D gene uncertain. DNA of the CDR3: TGCGCCAGCAGCCCCACTGTAGGTACGCAGTATTTT. It yields the protein CASSPTVGTQYF.